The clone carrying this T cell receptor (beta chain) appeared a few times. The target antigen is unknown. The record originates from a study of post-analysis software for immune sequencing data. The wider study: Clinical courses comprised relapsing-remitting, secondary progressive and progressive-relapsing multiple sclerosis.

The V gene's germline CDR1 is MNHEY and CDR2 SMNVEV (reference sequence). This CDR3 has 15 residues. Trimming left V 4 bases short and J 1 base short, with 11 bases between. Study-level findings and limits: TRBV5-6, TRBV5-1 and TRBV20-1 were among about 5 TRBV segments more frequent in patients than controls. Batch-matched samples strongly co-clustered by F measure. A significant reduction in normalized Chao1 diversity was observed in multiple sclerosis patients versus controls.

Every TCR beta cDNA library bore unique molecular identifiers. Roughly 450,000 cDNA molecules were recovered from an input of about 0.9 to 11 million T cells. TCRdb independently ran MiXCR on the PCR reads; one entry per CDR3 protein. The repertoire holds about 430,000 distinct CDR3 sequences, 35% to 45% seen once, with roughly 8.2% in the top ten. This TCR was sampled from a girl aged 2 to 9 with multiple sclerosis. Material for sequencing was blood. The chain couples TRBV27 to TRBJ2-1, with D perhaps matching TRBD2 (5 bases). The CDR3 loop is CASSSGLISYNEQFF. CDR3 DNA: TGTGCCAGCAGTTCCGGACTGATTTCCTACAATGAGCAGTTCTTC.